Listed here are 31 T cell receptor beta chains from one sample, sequenced in a study of OX40 agonist ivuxolimab in advanced cancers. TCRdb keeps only in-frame clones here, not all; method: immunoSEQ multiplex PCR. This table has 25,000 to 35,000 clones, about 90% appearing once. Sequenced material: CD4+ or CD8+ T cells sorted from blood, taken in a trial of the OX40 agonist ivuxolimab. These receptors were taken from an adult with an advanced solid tumor such as melanoma, head and neck, liver or kidney cancer.

The CDR3 nucleotides read TGTGCCAGCAGACACCGACTGTCTGCTGGAAACACCATATATTTT. Translated: CASRHRLSAGNTIYF. The rearrangement uses TRBV28 and TRBJ1-3; no clear D. The CDR3 contains 15 residues. CDR1 and CDR2 from the germline V gene are MDHEN and SYDVKM. V was clipped by 6 bases and J by 2 bases, with 14 bases between them.

The rearrangement uses TRBV21-1 and TRBJ2-7. TRBV21-1 is a recognized pseudogene. The CDR3 contains 12 residues. As DNA, the CDR3 is TGTGCCAGCAACGGCGACGGACACGAGCAGTACTTC. Encoded protein: CASNGDGHEQYF.

The chain recombines TRBV5-1 with TRBJ1-1; tentatively, D is TRBD1 (6 bases). Germline-derived CDR1 and CDR2 are SGHRS and YFSETQ. This CDR3 has 14 amino acids. Trimming took off 1 base at V and 5 bases at J, with 12 bases between the two ends. The CDR3 DNA reads TGCGCCAGCAGCTTGCGCAGGGGCGATACTGAAGCTTTCTTT. This encodes CASSLRRGDTEAFF.

V is TRBV9 and J is TRBJ2-1; no firm D call. The germline V gene encodes CDR1 SGDLS and CDR2 YYNGEE. This CDR3 has 10 residues. V was cut by 3 bases and J by 5 bases, with 0 bases left in between. The CDR3 region is CASSDNEQFF. CDR3 DNA sequence: TGTGCCAGCAGCGACAATGAGCAGTTCTTC.

This clone ranks as medium-sized. This chain links TRBV14 with TRBJ2-1; 7 bases agree with TRBD1. The CDR3 spans 13 residues. The V gene's germline CDR1 is SGHDN and CDR2 FVKESK. Losses at the gene ends were 4 bases for V and 8 bases for J; bases not matched to a gene: 5. CDR3 loop: CASSPDRVHEQFF. In DNA form, the CDR3 reads TGTGCCAGCAGCCCCGACAGGGTCCATGAGCAGTTCTTC.

V and J are TRBV7-2 and TRBJ2-7, with 7 bases identical to TRBD1. The CDR3 consists of 14 residues. CDR1 SGHTA and CDR2 FQGNSA come from the germline V gene. The junction had 6 bases not matched to a gene; V was cut back by 1 base and J by 6 bases. The DNA for the CDR3 is TGTGCCAGCAGCTTAGGACAGGGAGTAATCGAGCAGTACTTC. It yields the protein CASSLGQGVIEQYF.

V is TRBV4-1 and J is TRBJ2-7; D perhaps matches TRBD2 (6 bases). The CDR3 is 15 residues long. Between the trimmed V and J ends, which lost 1 base and 0 bases, there was a span of 10 bases. Germline values: CDR1 MGHRA, CDR2 YSYEKL. DNA for the CDR3: TGCGCCAGCAGCCAAGGGGCGGGAAGCTCCTACGAGCAGTACTTC. Amino acids: CASSQGAGSSYEQYF.

The chain combines TRBV2 with TRBJ2-5; no clear D. The CDR3 runs 15 residues. Looked up from germline, CDR1 is SNHLY and CDR2 is FYNNEI. V shed 8 bases and J shed 4 bases, with 20 bases lying between them. CDR3 sequence: CASQKVGLEGETQYF. Here the CDR3 DNA reads TGTGCCAGCCAGAAGGTCGGCCTCGAAGGAGAGACCCAGTACTTC.

This clone was found a few times. This rearrangement joins TRBV2 to TRBJ1-2; 8 nucleotides agree with TRBD1. The CDR3 runs to 15 residues. Germline CDR1 and CDR2: SNHLY and FYNNEI. The V and J ends lost 8 bases and 4 bases, in that order; junction bases with no gene match: 12. The CDR3 nucleotides are TGTGCCAGCGGAAGTACGCCAGGGGGCGGCTATGGCTACACCTTC. Translating gives CASGSTPGGGYGYTF.

This clone is a singleton in its sample. The rearrangement uses TRBV5-4 and TRBJ2-5; 8 bases match TRBD2. Trimming at V came to 1 base and at J to 4 bases, leaving 18 bases not matched to a gene. This CDR3 comprises 19 residues. Per germline, CDR1 SGHNT and CDR2 YYREEE (reference sequence). CDR3: CASSLWPLAGSLSGETQYF. The CDR3 coding sequence is TGTGCCAGCAGCTTGTGGCCCCTAGCGGGCAGTTTGAGTGGAGAGACCCAGTACTTC.

The chain joins TRBV7-9 to TRBJ2-5; 10 bases are shared with TRBD1. Trimming removed 2 bases from V and 5 bases from J; junction bases left unmatched: 8. Per the germline V gene, CDR1 is SEHNR and CDR2 is FQNEAQ (reference sequence). This CDR3 has 16 amino acids. Here the CDR3 reads CASSLPRQGARETQYF. The CDR3 DNA sequence: TGTGCCAGCAGCTTACCTCGACAGGGGGCGCGGGAGACCCAGTACTTC.

This clone was seen a single time. CDR3 coding DNA: TGCGCCAGCAGCCCCCGCCGACGGGATACGCAGTATTTT. It translates to CASSPRRRDTQYF. The chain couples TRBV4-1 to TRBJ2-3; D not resolved. The germline V gene encodes CDR1 MGHRA and CDR2 YSYEKL. Trimming took off 4 bases at V and 6 bases at J, with 11 bases between the two ends. CDR3 length equals 13 residues.

The chain combines TRBV19 with TRBJ2-1; 11 bases align to TRBD2. This CDR3 is 15 amino acids long. The V gene's germline CDR1 is LNHDA and CDR2 SQIVND (reference sequence). V shed 3 bases and J 6 bases; nucleotides not matched to a gene: 4. The CDR3 loop reads CASSILAGGFNEQFF. The CDR3 DNA reads TGTGCCAGTAGTATCTTAGCGGGAGGGTTCAATGAGCAGTTCTTC. Combining the CDR3 with reference TRBV19 and TRBJ2-1 gives the whole variable domain DGGITQSPKYLFRKEGQNVTLSCEQNLNHDAMYWYRQDPGQGLRLIYYSQIVNDFQKGDIAEGYSVSREKKESFPLTVTSAQKNPTAFYLCASSILAGGFNEQFFGPGTRLTVL.

The chain has TRBV19 and TRBJ1-3; D may be TRBD1 (5 bases). The V gene's germline CDR1 is LNHDA and CDR2 SQIVND (reference sequence). V lost 1 base and J 3 bases, leaving 10 bases between the germline ends. The CDR3 is made up of 15 amino acids. CDR3 in amino acids: CASSIGDPDGNTIYF. The CDR3 DNA reads TGTGCCAGTAGTATAGGGGACCCCGATGGAAACACCATATATTTT.

The chain combines TRBV10-3 with TRBJ1-4; D possibly corresponds to TRBD1 (5 bases). The germline V gene has CDR1 ENHRY and CDR2 SYGVKD. The CDR3 has 17 amino acids. V lost 3 bases and J lost 2, with 16 bases in between. This chain's CDR3 is CAISDDQGMKTNEKLFF. DNA for the CDR3: TGTGCCATCAGTGACGATCAGGGTATGAAGACTAATGAAAAACTGTTTTTT.

V usage is TRBV7-8 and J usage is TRBJ2-7; 9 bases line up with TRBD1. This CDR3 has 15 residues. V shed 6 bases, J shed 0 bases, and the junction held 6 bases outside the gene matches. Germline assignment: CDR1 SGHVS and CDR2 FQNEAQ. CDR3 sequence reads: CASRLYRGPSYEQYF. CDR3 sequence (DNA): TGTGCCAGCAGACTATACAGGGGGCCCTCCTACGAGCAGTACTTC.

The rearrangement links TRBV19 to TRBJ2-3; 9 bases are a match to TRBD2. The CDR3 extends over 15 amino acids. V shed 2 bases, J shed 6 bases, and the junction held 6 bases outside the gene matches. Germline-derived CDR1 and CDR2 are LNHDA and SQIVND (reference sequence). DNA of the CDR3: TGTGCCAGTAGTATATTAGCGGGAGTAGCGGATACGCAGTATTTT. Residues: CASSILAGVADTQYF.

Points on this clone: One end of the junction is discordant with germline, which a read error may explain. Other nucleotide sequences in the sample specify the same CDR3. The chain is built from TRBV5-1 and TRBJ2-7; D is ambiguous. Germline CDR1 SGHRS, CDR2 YFSETQ. CDR3 length: 12 residues. CDR3: CASSLVGYEQYF. CDR3 DNA sequence: TGTGCCAGCAGCTTGGTCGGCTACGAGCAGTACTTC. Combining the CDR3 with reference TRBV5-1 and TRBJ2-7 gives the whole variable domain KAGVTQTPRYLIKTRGQQVTLSCSPISGHRSVSWYQQTPGQGLQFLFEYFSETQRNKGNFPGRFSGRQFSNSRSEMNVSTLELGDSALYLCASSLVGYEQYFGPGTRLTVT.

This CDR3 reads CASKITGTGLYEQYF. CDR3 sequence (DNA): TGTGCCAGCAAAATCACCGGGACAGGCCTCTACGAGCAGTACTTC. The chain links TRBV19 to TRBJ2-7; 8 bases match TRBD1. This CDR3 is built from 15 residues. J gave up 3 bases and V 9 bases, and 13 bases lay outside the gene matches. Germline V gene lookup returns CDR1 LNHDA and CDR2 SQIVND (reference sequence).

The J gene is TRBJ2-7, the V gene TRBV14; D uncertain. CDR1 and CDR2 (germline): SGHDN, FVKESK. The CDR3 has 16 amino acids. V was pared by 6 bases and J by 3 bases, with 21 bases between. The CDR3 DNA is TGTGCCAGCAGTCCCTTACGAGGACGGACCTTCTACGAGCAGTACTTC. This sequence encodes CASSPLRGRTFYEQYF. The full variable domain, with the rest looked up from reference TRBV14 and TRBJ2-7, is EAGVTQFPSHSVIEKGQTVTLRCDPISGHDNLYWYRRVMGKEIKFLLHFVKESKQDESGMPNNRFLAERTGGTYSTLKVQPAELEDSGVYFCASSPLRGRTFYEQYFGPGTRLTVT.

The rearrangement links TRBV6-5 to TRBJ2-2; no firm D call. CDR1 MNHEY and CDR2 SVGAGI come from the germline V gene. V was cut by 5 bases and J by 6 bases, with 16 bases left in between. This CDR3 has 15 amino acids. The CDR3 is CASSPLPLGAGELFF. Written as DNA, the CDR3 is TGTGCCAGCAGTCCCCTTCCCCTCGGTGCCGGGGAGCTGTTTTTT.

The genes are TRBV28 and TRBJ2-1, with D perhaps assigned TRBD1 or TRBD2 (5 bases each). CDR3 length: 15 residues. Germline loops: CDR1 MDHEN, CDR2 SYDVKM. V lost 6 bases and J lost 3, with 15 bases in between. The CDR3 protein is CASRLGTLLYNEQFF. The CDR3 DNA reads as TGTGCCAGCAGGTTGGGGACCTTACTCTACAATGAGCAGTTCTTC.

The J gene is TRBJ2-7, the V gene TRBV19; D is possibly TRBD1 (6 bases). CDR3 size: 14 residues. Germline V gene sequence: CDR1 LNHDA, CDR2 SQIVND (reference sequence). V was trimmed by 5 bases and J by 3 bases, leaving 14 bases between them. The CDR3 spells CASSPGTPYYEQYF. The CDR3 DNA reads TGTGCCAGTAGTCCCGGGACACCTTACTACGAGCAGTACTTC.

The J gene is TRBJ2-2, the V gene TRBV25-1; TRBD1 aligns across 10 bases. After removal of 3 bases from V and 1 base from J, the junction contained 8 bases not matched to a gene. This CDR3 region has 18 residues. Germline V gene sequence: CDR1 MGHDK, CDR2 SYGVNS. CDR3 protein: CASSDPDRGRLNTGELFF. In DNA form, the CDR3 reads TGTGCCAGCAGTGACCCTGACAGGGGGCGATTGAACACCGGGGAGCTGTTTTTT. Based on the CDR3 plus reference TRBV25-1 and TRBJ2-2, the full variable domain is EADIYQTPRYLVIGTGKKITLECSQTMGHDKMYWYQQDPGMELHLIHYSYGVNSTEKGDLSSESTVSRIRTEHFPLTLESARPSHTSQYLCASSDPDRGRLNTGELFFGEGSRLTVL.

The chain links TRBV2 to TRBJ2-4, with 14 bases lining up with TRBD2. Germline CDR1 reads SNHLY; CDR2 reads FYNNEI. The CDR3 totals 18 residues. The V and J ends lost 1 base and 0 bases, in that order; junction bases with no gene match: 2. The CDR3 sequence: CASSEGLAGGVAKNIQYF. The CDR3 coding sequence is TGTGCCAGCAGTGAAGGACTAGCGGGAGGGGTAGCCAAAAACATTCAGTACTTC.

This clone showed up just once. J is TRBJ2-5 and V is TRBV7-8; 11 positions match TRBD1. V dropped 3 bases and J dropped 4; count of bases not matched to a gene: 7. Germline V CDR1 and CDR2: SGHVS, FQNEAQ. The CDR3 loop spans 16 amino acids. The CDR3 loop reads CASSFSGTGGGETQYF. The CDR3 nucleotides read TGTGCCAGCAGCTTCTCCGGGACAGGGGGTGGAGAGACCCAGTACTTC.

This chain links TRBV27 with TRBJ2-2; 7 nucleotides agree with TRBD1. V dropped 6 bases and J dropped 4; count of bases not matched to a gene: 5. In germline, CDR1 is MNHEY, CDR2 SMNVEV (reference sequence). This CDR3 comprises 14 residues. In DNA, the CDR3 is TGTGCCAGCAGCCCCAGGGGGAGCACCGGGGAGCTGTTTTTT. The encoded protein is CASSPRGSTGELFF.

V gene TRBV27 combines with J gene TRBJ2-3, with D perhaps matching TRBD2 (6 bases). With 5 bases removed from V and 0 bases from J, the gap between germline ends came to 9 bases. Germline V CDR1 and CDR2: MNHEY, SMNVEV (reference sequence). This CDR3 is 14 amino acids long. CDR3 sequence reads: CASSLTRSTDTQYF. The CDR3 coding sequence is TGTGCCAGCAGTCTGACTAGAAGCACAGATACGCAGTATTTT.

This chain joins TRBV5-1 and TRBJ2-1, with D perhaps TRBD1 (6 bases). This CDR3 is built from 15 residues. Germline loops: CDR1 SGHRS, CDR2 YFSETQ. V was clipped by 0 bases and J by 5 bases, with 12 bases between them. The CDR3 region has the DNA TGCGCCAGCAGCTTGGCCCTTTGGGGGCACAATGAGCAGTTCTTC. Translation gives CASSLALWGHNEQFF. Based on the CDR3 plus reference TRBV5-1 and TRBJ2-1, the full variable domain is KAGVTQTPRYLIKTRGQQVTLSCSPISGHRSVSWYQQTPGQGLQFLFEYFSETQRNKGNFPGRFSGRQFSNSRSEMNVSTLELGDSALYLCASSLALWGHNEQFFGPGTRLTVL.

The CDR3 DNA reads as TGTGCCAGCAGCTCCGCAACGGGACTAGCGGCCTCCTACGAGCAGTACTTC. Its protein is CASSSATGLAASYEQYF. J is TRBJ2-7 and V is TRBV5-6, with 11 bases that match TRBD2. This CDR3 is built from 17 residues. CDR1 SGHDT and CDR2 YYEEEE come from the germline V gene. Trimming removed 3 bases from V and 0 bases from J; junction bases left unmatched: 8.

V usage is TRBV2 and J usage is TRBJ1-2; D gene unclear. Germline lookup yields CDR1 SNHLY and CDR2 FYNNEI. Trimming removed 0 bases at V and 2 bases at J, with 10 bases between. This CDR3 spans 15 amino acids. The CDR3 DNA reads as TGTGCCAGCAGTGAAGCGAACAGCCAAAACTATGGCTACACCTTC. Translation gives CASSEANSQNYGYTF.